A selection of T cell receptor beta chains follows, all from one sample in a study of CD8+ T cells in alopecia areata. TCRdb's table, derived via immunoSEQ multiplex PCR, lists solely in-frame clones and lacks some. Counted here are 110,000 or so clones, around 54% occurring once; the ten biggest clones make up around 3.4%. Sample: CD4+ T cells sorted from blood, taken at week 24, from a patient treated with tofacitinib. The source of these receptors is a human donor with alopecia areata. The CDR3 runs from the conserved cysteine through the conserved F or W. The order of the fields is V gene, J gene, clone size, D gene, CDR3 protein, CDR3 DNA. D genes are given only for firm matches. Clone size is given for some rows only: seen once, a few or many times, or a class if the clone is expanded.

TRBV29-1	TRBJ2-7	NA	TRBD1	CSAHTGGSEQYF	TGCAGCGCTCACACAGGGGGCAGTGAGCAGTACTTC
TRBV15	TRBJ1-2	NA	TRBD1	CATSTGGANYGYTF	TGTGCCACCAGTACAGGGGGCGCGAACTATGGCTACACCTTC
TRBV25-1	TRBJ1-2	NA	NA	CASSVTLSGGYTF	TGTGCCAGCAGTGTAACCCTGAGCGGTGGCTACACCTTC
TRBV30	TRBJ2-7	NA	TRBD1	CAWSTGQGNEQYF	TGTGCCTGGAGTACCGGACAGGGCAACGAGCAGTACTTC
TRBV7-2	TRBJ1-2	NA	TRBD1	CASRSTGTGINYGYTF	TGTGCCAGCAGGTCCACCGGGACAGGGATCAACTATGGCTACACCTTC
TRBV29-1	TRBJ1-2	once	NA	CSVRAMGQYGYTF	TGCAGCGTGAGGGCGATGGGGCAGTATGGCTACACCTTC
TRBV6-5	TRBJ1-5	few	NA	CASTSGMANQPQHF	TGTGCCAGCACCAGTGGGATGGCGAATCAGCCCCAGCATTTT
TRBV11-2	TRBJ1-5	NA	NA	CASSNNNGNQPQHF	TGTGCCAGCAGCAACAACAACGGGAATCAGCCCCAGCATTTT
TRBV30	TRBJ1-4	few	NA	CAWSVPHLSEKLFF	TGTGCCTGGAGTGTACCCCATTTGTCGGAAAAACTGTTTTTT
TRBV29-1	TRBJ2-7	NA	NA	CSASKGYEQYF	TGCAGCGCATCAAAGGGCTACGAGCAGTACTTC
TRBV11-2	TRBJ2-3	NA	NA	CASSPGIGFADTQYF	TGTGCCAGCAGCCCAGGCATAGGGTTTGCAGATACGCAGTATTTT